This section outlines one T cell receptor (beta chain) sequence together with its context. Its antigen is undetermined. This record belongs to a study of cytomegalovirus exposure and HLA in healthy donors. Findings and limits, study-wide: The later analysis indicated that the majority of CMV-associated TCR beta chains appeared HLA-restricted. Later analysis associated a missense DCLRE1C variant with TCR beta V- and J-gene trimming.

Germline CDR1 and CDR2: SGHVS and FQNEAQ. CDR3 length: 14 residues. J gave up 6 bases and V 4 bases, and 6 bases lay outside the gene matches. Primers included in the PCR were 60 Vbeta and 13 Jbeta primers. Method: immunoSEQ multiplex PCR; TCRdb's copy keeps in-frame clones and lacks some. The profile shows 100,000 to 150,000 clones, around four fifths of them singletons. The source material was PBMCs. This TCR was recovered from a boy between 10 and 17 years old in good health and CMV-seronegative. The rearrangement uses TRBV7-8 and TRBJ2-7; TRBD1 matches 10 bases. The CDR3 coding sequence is TGTGCCAGCAGCTCCTCCGGACAGGGGGGCGAGCAGTACTTC. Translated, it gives CASSSSGQGGEQYF.